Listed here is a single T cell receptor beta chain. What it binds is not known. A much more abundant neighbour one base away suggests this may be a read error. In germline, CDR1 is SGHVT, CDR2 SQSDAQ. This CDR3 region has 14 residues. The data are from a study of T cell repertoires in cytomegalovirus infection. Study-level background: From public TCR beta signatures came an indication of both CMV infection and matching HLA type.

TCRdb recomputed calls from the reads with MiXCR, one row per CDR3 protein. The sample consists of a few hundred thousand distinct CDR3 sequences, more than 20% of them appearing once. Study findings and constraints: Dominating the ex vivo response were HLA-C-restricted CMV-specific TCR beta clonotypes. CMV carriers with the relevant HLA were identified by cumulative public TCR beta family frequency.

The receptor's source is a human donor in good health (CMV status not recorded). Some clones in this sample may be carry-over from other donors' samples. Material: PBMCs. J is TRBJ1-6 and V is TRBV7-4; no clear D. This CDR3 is CASSPESGNSPLDF. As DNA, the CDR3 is TGTGCCAGCAGTCCAGAATCTGGAAATTCACCCCTCGACTTT.